A single sample gave rise to the 10 T cell receptor beta chains below, sequenced in a study of T cells after yellow fever vaccination. Using its own MiXCR run on the 5' RACE reads, TCRdb lists one record per CDR3 protein. Altogether fewer than 450,000 distinct CDR3 sequences are present, more than 9% being singletons, with the ten largest covering roughly 18%. Sequencing used PBMCs, obtained on the day of the first yellow fever vaccination. The receptors were gathered from a man aged 18 to 35 who received the YFV17D yellow fever vaccine.

This clonotype was counted at least ten times. The gene calls are TRBV12-3 or TRBV12-4 and TRBJ1-1; D is perhaps TRBD1 (5 bases). The V end lost 3 bases, the J end lost 6 bases, and 8 bases lay between the germline ends. The CDR3 is made up of 12 amino acids. CDR3 residues: CASSFGTPEAFF. The CDR3 nucleotides are TGTGCCAGCAGTTTTGGGACGCCTGAAGCTTTCTTT.

This clonotype was found many times. The chain uses TRBV5-5 and TRBJ1-1; a weak D match, TRBD1 (5 bases). Germline V gives CDR1 SGHKS, CDR2 YYEKEE (reference sequence). The V gene lost 3 bases and the J gene lost 4 bases, with 16 bases spanning the gap. CDR3 length: 15 residues. The chain's CDR3 is CASSSGSGRGTEAFF. CDR3 bases: TGTGCCAGCAGCTCTGGTAGTGGAAGGGGCACTGAAGCTTTCTTT.

This sequence joins TRBV7-8 and TRBJ1-5; D is possibly TRBD1 (6 bases). Trimming stripped 1 base from V and 6 bases from J, with 16 bases between. Germline lookup yields CDR1 SGHVS and CDR2 FQNEAQ. This CDR3 is 16 amino acids long. The CDR3 here is CASSLVAGGQSQPQHF. The CDR3 DNA reads as TGTGCCAGCAGCTTAGTAGCCGGGGGGCAGAGTCAGCCCCAGCATTTT.

The chain links TRBV15 to TRBJ2-5; TRBD2 aligns across 9 bases. The V gene end was trimmed by 1 base and the J gene end by 4 bases; junction bases not matched to a gene: 4. CDR1 and CDR2 (germline): LNHNV, YYDKDF (reference sequence). This CDR3 contains 15 residues. The CDR3 here is CATSRGDSGGETQYF. CDR3 DNA sequence: TGTGCCACCAGCAGAGGGGATAGCGGGGGAGAGACCCAGTACTTC.

J is TRBJ2-3 and V is TRBV5-6; possibly TRBD1 for D (6 bases). The CDR3 has 18 residues. Trimming took 5 bases from V and 2 from J, leaving 24 bases between them. Germline-derived CDR1 and CDR2 are SGHDT and YYEEEE. As DNA, the CDR3 is TGTGCCAGCAGTCTGGAGGCGGACAGAGAACATGACACAGATACGCAGTATTTT. Translated, it gives CASSLEADREHDTDTQYF.

The gene calls are TRBV12-3 or TRBV12-4 and TRBJ2-5; D is perhaps TRBD1 or TRBD2 (6 bases each). V shed 6 bases and J shed 5 bases, with 19 bases lying between them. This CDR3 is 15 amino acids long. The CDR3 loop reads CASRFQGRSSETQYF. CDR3 DNA: TGTGCCAGCAGGTTCCAGGGGAGGTCTTCGGAGACCCAGTACTTC.

The J gene is TRBJ2-5, the V gene TRBV6-1; 13 positions agree with TRBD2. The CDR3 has 14 amino acids. The germline V gene has CDR1 MNHNS and CDR2 SASEGT. V lost 7 bases and J lost 5; bases outside the gene matches: 4. The CDR3 DNA sequence: TGTGCCAGCACCCCGGGACTAGCGGGGGAGACCCAGTACTTC. This encodes CASTPGLAGETQYF.

The chain recombines TRBV5-1 with TRBJ2-5, with 11 nucleotides matching TRBD2. Per the germline V gene, CDR1 is SGHRS and CDR2 is YFSETQ. The length of the CDR3 is 17 residues. The ends lost 0 bases at V and 3 bases at J; junction bases unmatched: 7. The chain's CDR3 is CASSLGLAGGFEETQYF. The DNA of the CDR3 is TGCGCCAGCAGCTTGGGGCTAGCGGGGGGCTTCGAAGAGACCCAGTACTTC.

This clonotype was picked up a small number of times. The rearrangement joins TRBV7-9 to TRBJ2-7; D not resolved. V gave up 1 base and J gave up 5 bases, with 6 bases separating them. CDR1 and CDR2 from the germline V gene are SEHNR and FQNEAQ (reference sequence). There are 12 residues in the CDR3. CDR3 amino acids: CASSLGADEQYF. The CDR3 DNA reads TGTGCCAGCAGCTTAGGGGCAGACGAGCAGTACTTC.

This chain uses TRBV20-1 with TRBJ2-3; 10 bases align to TRBD2. The V gene's germline CDR1 is DFQATT and CDR2 SNEGSKA (reference sequence). The CDR3 sequence is 14 residues long. J was trimmed by 1 base and V by 7 bases; bases with no gene match: 5. The CDR3 DNA reads TGCAGTGGAAGCGGGGGGGCCCGCACAGATACGCAGTATTTT. Its protein product is CSGSGGARTDTQYF.